These T cell receptor beta chains were read from a single sample in a study of blood T cells in healthy people across ages. Each CDR3 protein gets one entry after TCRdb re-called the 5' RACE reads with MiXCR. The data contain about 1.4 million distinct CDR3 sequences, roughly 64% of them singletons. The sample was blood. These receptors were taken from a man aged 18 to 29 in good health. Both conserved end residues are part of each CDR3. Fields, in order: J gene, clone size, V gene, D gene, CDR3 DNA, CDR3 protein. D genes are given only for firm matches. Clone size is stated in some rows and not others, as once, few, many or a class when expanded.

TRBJ2-1	.	TRBV7-9	TRBD2	TGTGCCAGCACCCCACCGGCGGGGGGTCTCAATGAGCAGTTCTTC	CASTPPAGGLNEQFF
TRBJ1-1	.	TRBV6-6	.	TGTGCCAGCAGACGATTACAGAAGGAAGCTTTCTTT	CASRRLQKEAFF
TRBJ2-5	.	TRBV11-1	.	TGTGCCAGCAGCTTAGAGGTCAGGGAGGTTCAAGAGACCCAGTACTTC	CASSLEVREVQETQYF
TRBJ2-7	.	TRBV7-2	TRBD2	TGTGCCAGCAGCACGGGATCCGATAGGTGGGAGGGTTCTTTCTACGAGCAGTACTTC	CASSTGSDRWEGSFYEQYF
TRBJ2-2	.	TRBV12-5	.	TGTGCTAGTGGTTTGGTAGAAGGGCCTCACACCGGGGAGCTGTTTTTT	CASGLVEGPHTGELFF
TRBJ2-1	.	TRBV12-3/TRBV12-4	.	TGTGCCAGCCGCCCCCTCACAGGGAGCTCCTACAATGAGCAGTTCTTC	CASRPLTGSSYNEQFF
TRBJ2-7	.	TRBV29-1	.	TGCAGCGTTAAGGTTGGGACTGGAAACTACGAGCAGTACTTC	CSVKVGTGNYEQYF
TRBJ2-1	few	TRBV7-9	TRBD2	TGTGCCAGCAGCCCCACTAGCGTGGTCACTGAGCAGTTCTTC	CASSPTSVVTEQFF
TRBJ1-5	.	TRBV4-1	TRBD1	TGCGCCAGCAGTCCGGGACAGATTAGCAATCAGCCCCAGCATTTT	CASSPGQISNQPQHF
TRBJ1-1	.	TRBV6-2/TRBV6-3	.	TGTGCCAGCACCACCGGGGTGAGGACTGAAGCTTTCTTT	CASTTGVRTEAFF
TRBJ2-1	.	TRBV2	TRBD2	TGTGCCAGCAGTGTTGGGACTAGCGTTTACAATGAGCAGTTCTTC	CASSVGTSVYNEQFF
TRBJ2-2	.	TRBV29-1	TRBD1	TGCAGCGTGACGCAGGGGGCGAGAACCGGGGAGCTGTTTTTT	CSVTQGARTGELFF
TRBJ2-5	.	TRBV5-1	TRBD1	TGCGCCAGCAGCTTACGACCCAGACAGGGCAAAGAGACCCAGTACTTC	CASSLRPRQGKETQYF
TRBJ1-1	.	TRBV4-1	.	TGCGCCAGCAGCCACAAGGGGAACACTGAAGCTTTCTTT	CASSHKGNTEAFF
TRBJ2-1	few	TRBV7-9	.	TGTGCCACCGCGGGTCGGGGTAGGGATGAGCAGTTCTTC	CATAGRGRDEQFF
TRBJ1-2	few	TRBV5-1	.	TGCGCCAGCAGCCCCGAAGGGGTGGATGGCTACACCTTC	CASSPEGVDGYTF
TRBJ2-3	.	TRBV4-2	TRBD1	TGTGCCAGCAGCCAAGCCGGGACAGGGGGTAGCACAGATACGCAGTATTTT	CASSQAGTGGSTDTQYF
TRBJ1-5	.	TRBV15	.	TGTGCCACCAGCAGCACAGGCACGTTCTATCAGCCCCAGCATTTT	CATSSTGTFYQPQHF
TRBJ2-7	.	TRBV6-2/TRBV6-3	.	TGTGCCAGCAGTGCATCACTCTACGAGCAGTACTTC	CASSASLYEQYF
TRBJ1-1	.	TRBV11-2	.	TGTGCCAGCAGCTTACCAGTGATGAGGGAGATGAACACTGAAGCTTTCTTT	CASSLPVMREMNTEAFF
TRBJ2-7	.	TRBV2	.	TGTGCCAGCAGTTACGGGACAACGTCGACCTACGAGCAGTACTTC	CASSYGTTSTYEQYF
TRBJ1-6	.	TRBV6-6	.	TGTGCCAGCACCCGAGGGGAGATATCACCCCTCCACTTT	CASTRGEISPLHF
TRBJ2-5	.	TRBV27	.	TGTGCCAGCAGTTTCGGGACAACGCGAACAGGGGAGACCCAGTACTTC	CASSFGTTRTGETQYF
TRBJ2-1	few	TRBV27	.	TGTGCCAGCAGTTTATCATGGGGCAGGGTCCATGAGCAGTTCTTC	CASSLSWGRVHEQFF
TRBJ2-1	few	TRBV4-3	.	TGCGCCAGCAGCCAAGATCCTAGCCGAAATGAGCAGTTCTTC	CASSQDPSRNEQFF
TRBJ2-5	.	TRBV7-8	.	TGTGCCAGCAGCTCCCGCCGGGGGAAAGAGACCCAGTACTTC	CASSSRRGKETQYF
TRBJ2-6	few	TRBV18	.	TGTGCCAGCTCAGCCGTCTCTGGGGCCAACGTCCTGACTTTC	CASSAVSGANVLTF
TRBJ1-2	.	TRBV20-1	.	TGCAGTGCTAGCATCCAGGTCCCTGGCTACACCTTC	CSASIQVPGYTF